The clone carrying this T cell receptor (beta chain) was recorded at least ten times. Its cognate antigen is unknown. These data belong to a study of neurological immune-mediated disorders. Study results and limitations: One related-CDR3 cluster, identified by phylogenetic grouping, held the repertoires of 18 of 34 multiple sclerosis patients and was a possible signature.

As for time point: longitudinal time-point 2. The unsorted libraries were generated from a total of 2 million PBMCs, which had been stored in RNAlater at -80 C. The CDR3 has 13 residues. V shed 4 bases and J shed 6 bases, with 13 bases lying between them. Germline V gene sequence: CDR1 SGHRS, CDR2 YFSETQ. Over 190 million TCR-beta sequences from 15-18 subjects came out of each sequencing run. TCRdb called the 5' RACE reads again in MiXCR, with one record for every CDR3 protein. The data show 65,000 to 95,000 distinct CDR3 sequences, with approximately 5.8% seen just once and approximately 7.9% held by the top ten.

The clonotype originates from an older woman with multiple sclerosis. V gene TRBV5-1 combines with J gene TRBJ1-2; D perhaps matches TRBD1 (5 bases). The sequencing input was PBMCs. CDR3 sequence (DNA): TGCGCCAGCAGCGCATCAGGGAAGAATGGCTACACCTTC. Its translation: CASSASGKNGYTF.